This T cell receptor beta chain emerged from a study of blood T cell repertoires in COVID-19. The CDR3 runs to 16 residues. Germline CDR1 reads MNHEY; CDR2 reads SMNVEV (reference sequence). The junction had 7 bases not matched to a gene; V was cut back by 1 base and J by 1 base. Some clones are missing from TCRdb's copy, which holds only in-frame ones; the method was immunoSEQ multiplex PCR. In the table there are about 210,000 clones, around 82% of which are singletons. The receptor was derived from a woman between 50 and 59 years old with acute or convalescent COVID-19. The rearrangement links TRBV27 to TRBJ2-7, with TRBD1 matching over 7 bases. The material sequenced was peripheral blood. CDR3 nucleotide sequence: TGTGCCAGCAGTTTATATGCCGGGACAGAGTCCTACGAGCAGTACTTC. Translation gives CASSLYAGTESYEQYF.